This TCR beta chain was retrieved from a study of blood T cell repertoires in COVID-19. Background on the study: From T cells, B-cell-depleted T cells, or PBMCs came the material, which was cDNA or gDNA.

How the authors handled the data: The assay estimated nucleated cells by amplifying reference gene primers. Sequenced by immunoSEQ multiplex PCR; TCRdb stores in-frame clones only, minus some. From that table come the V and J calls and clone size; the DNA was used to work out D and trimming. In the table there are about 220,000 clones, 85% of which are singletons. V was shortened by 1 base and J by 0 bases, with 15 bases between the two germline ends. The CDR3 has 17 residues. Germline CDR1 reads LGHNT; CDR2 reads FRNRAP. The chain joins TRBV12-5 to TRBJ1-1; D remains ambiguous. The specimen sequenced was peripheral blood. The origin of this receptor is an older woman with COVID-19, enrolled during active disease. CDR3 DNA sequence: TGTGCTAGTGGTTTGGCGAGGGCAGCTAGCATGAACACTGAAGCTTTCTTT. Protein sequence: CASGLARAASMNTEAFF.